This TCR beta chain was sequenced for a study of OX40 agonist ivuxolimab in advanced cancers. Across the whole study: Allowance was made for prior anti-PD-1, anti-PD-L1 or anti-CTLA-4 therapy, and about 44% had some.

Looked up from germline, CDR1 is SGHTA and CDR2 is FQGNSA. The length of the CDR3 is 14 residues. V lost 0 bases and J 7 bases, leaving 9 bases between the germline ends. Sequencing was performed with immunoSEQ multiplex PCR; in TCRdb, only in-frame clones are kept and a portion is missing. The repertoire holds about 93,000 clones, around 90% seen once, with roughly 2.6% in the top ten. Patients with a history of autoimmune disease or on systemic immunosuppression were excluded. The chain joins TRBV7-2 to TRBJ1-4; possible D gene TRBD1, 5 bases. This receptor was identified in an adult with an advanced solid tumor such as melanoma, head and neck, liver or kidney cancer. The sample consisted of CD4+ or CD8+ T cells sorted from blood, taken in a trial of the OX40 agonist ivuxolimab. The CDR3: CASSLAGAGEKLFF. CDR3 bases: TGTGCCAGCAGCTTAGCAGGGGCCGGTGAAAAACTGTTTTTT.